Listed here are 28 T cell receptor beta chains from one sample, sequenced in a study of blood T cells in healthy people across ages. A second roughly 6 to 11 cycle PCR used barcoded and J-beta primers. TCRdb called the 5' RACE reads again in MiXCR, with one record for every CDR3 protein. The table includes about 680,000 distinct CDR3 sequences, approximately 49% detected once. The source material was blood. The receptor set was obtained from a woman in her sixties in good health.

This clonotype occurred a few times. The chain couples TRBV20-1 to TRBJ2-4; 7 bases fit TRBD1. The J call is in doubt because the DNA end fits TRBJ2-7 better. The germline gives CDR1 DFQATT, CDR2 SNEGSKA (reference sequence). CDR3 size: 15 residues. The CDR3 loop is CSAREDRRNSYEQYF. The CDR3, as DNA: TGCAGTGCTAGAGAGGACAGGCGGAACTCCTACGAGCAGTACTTC.

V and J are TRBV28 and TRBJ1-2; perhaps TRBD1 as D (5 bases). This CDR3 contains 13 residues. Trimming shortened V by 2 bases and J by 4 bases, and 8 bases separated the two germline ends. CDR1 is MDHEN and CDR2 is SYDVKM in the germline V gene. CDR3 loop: CASSLEGFYGYTF. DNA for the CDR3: TGTGCCAGCAGTTTAGAGGGGTTCTATGGCTACACCTTC.

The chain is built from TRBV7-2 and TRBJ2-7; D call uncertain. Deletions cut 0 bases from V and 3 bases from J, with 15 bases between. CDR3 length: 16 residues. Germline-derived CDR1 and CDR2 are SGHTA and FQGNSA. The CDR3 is CASSLANGGVLYEQYF. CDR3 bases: TGTGCCAGCAGCTTAGCGAACGGCGGAGTTCTCTACGAGCAGTACTTC.

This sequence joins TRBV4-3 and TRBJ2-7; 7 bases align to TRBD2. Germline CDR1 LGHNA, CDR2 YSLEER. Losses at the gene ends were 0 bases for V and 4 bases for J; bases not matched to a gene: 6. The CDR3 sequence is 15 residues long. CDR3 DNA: TGCGCCAGCAGCCAAGATGGGGAGGGGAGGTACGAGCAGTACTTC. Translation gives CASSQDGEGRYEQYF.

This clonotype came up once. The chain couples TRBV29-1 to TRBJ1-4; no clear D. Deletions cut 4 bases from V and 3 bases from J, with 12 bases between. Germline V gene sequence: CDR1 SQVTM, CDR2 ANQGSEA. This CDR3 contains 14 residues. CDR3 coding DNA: TGCAGCGTTGTTTTAGGGTCCGCTAATGAAAAACTGTTTTTT. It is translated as CSVVLGSANEKLFF.

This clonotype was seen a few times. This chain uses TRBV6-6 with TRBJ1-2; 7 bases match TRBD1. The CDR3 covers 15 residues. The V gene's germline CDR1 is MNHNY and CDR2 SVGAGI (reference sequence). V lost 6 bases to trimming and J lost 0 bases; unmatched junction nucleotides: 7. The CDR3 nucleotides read TGTGCCAGCAGGGGCACAGGGACAGCTAACTATGGCTACACCTTC. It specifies CASRGTGTANYGYTF.

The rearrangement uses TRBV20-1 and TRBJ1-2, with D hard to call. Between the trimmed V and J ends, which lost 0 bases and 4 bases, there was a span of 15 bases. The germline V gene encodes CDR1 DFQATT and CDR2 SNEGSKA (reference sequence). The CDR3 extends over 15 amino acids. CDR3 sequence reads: CSAREARGLRYGYTF. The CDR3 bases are TGCAGTGCTAGAGAGGCGAGAGGACTTCGCTATGGCTACACCTTC.

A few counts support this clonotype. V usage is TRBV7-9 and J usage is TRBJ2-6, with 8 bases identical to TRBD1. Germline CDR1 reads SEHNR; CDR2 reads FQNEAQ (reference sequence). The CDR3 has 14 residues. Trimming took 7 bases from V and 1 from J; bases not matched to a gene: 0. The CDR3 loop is CASNRGSGANVLTF. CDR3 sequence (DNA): TGTGCCAGCAACAGGGGGTCTGGGGCCAACGTCCTGACTTTC. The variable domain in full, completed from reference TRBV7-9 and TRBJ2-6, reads DTGVSQNPRHKITKRGQNVTFRCDPISEHNRLYWYRQTLGQGPEFLTYFQNEAQLEKSRLLSDRFSAERPKGSFSTLEIQRTEQGDSAMYLCASNRGSGANVLTFGAGSRLTVL.

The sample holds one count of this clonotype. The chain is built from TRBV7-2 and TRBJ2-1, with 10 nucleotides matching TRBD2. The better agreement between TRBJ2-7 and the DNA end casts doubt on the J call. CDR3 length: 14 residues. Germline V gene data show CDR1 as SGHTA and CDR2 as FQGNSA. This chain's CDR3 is CASKPSGSYNEQYF. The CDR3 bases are TGTGCCAGCAAGCCTAGCGGGAGCTACAATGAGCAGTACTTC.

DNA of the CDR3: TGTGCCAGCAGCCAACTGGGGGGACTAGCGGGTTACCAAGAGACCCAGTACTTC. Amino acids: CASSQLGGLAGYQETQYF. This rearrangement joins TRBV14 to TRBJ2-5; 12 bases align to TRBD2. Germline V gene sequence: CDR1 SGHDN, CDR2 FVKESK. V lost 2 bases to trimming and J lost 0 bases; unmatched junction nucleotides: 7. The CDR3 length is 18 residues.

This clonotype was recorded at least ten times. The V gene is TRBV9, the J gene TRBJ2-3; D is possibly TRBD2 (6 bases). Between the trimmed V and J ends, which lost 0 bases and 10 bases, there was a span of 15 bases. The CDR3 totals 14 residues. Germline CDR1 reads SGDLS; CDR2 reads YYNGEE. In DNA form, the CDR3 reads TGTGCCAGCAGCGTAGGGGGGGTCCCCTCGGCGCAGTATTTT. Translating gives CASSVGGVPSAQYF.

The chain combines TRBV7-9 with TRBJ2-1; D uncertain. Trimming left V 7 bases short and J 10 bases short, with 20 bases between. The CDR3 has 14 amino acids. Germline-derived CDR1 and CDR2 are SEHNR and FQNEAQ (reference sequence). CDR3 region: CASNQSPSSYEQFF. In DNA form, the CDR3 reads TGTGCCAGCAACCAATCGCCGAGCTCCTACGAGCAGTTCTTC.

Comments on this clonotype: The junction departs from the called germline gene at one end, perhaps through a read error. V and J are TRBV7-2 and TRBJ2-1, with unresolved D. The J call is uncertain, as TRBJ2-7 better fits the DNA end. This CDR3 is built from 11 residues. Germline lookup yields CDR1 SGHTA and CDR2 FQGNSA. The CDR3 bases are TGTGCCAGCAGATTAGCCAATGAGCAGTACTTC. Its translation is CASRLANEQYF.

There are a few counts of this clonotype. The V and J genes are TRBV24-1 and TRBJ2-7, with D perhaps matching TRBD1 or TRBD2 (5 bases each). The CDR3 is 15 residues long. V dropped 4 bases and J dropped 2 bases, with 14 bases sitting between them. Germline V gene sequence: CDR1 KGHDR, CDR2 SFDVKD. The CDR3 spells CATSDPGTGTYEQYF. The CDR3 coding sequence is TGTGCCACCAGTGACCCCGGGACGGGAACCTACGAGCAGTACTTC.

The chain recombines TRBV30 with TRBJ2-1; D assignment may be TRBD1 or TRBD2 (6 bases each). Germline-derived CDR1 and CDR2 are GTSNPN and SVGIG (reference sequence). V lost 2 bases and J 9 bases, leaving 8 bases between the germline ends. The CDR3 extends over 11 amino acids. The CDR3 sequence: CAWSWGAEQFF. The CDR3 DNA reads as TGTGCCTGGAGTTGGGGGGCTGAGCAGTTCTTC.

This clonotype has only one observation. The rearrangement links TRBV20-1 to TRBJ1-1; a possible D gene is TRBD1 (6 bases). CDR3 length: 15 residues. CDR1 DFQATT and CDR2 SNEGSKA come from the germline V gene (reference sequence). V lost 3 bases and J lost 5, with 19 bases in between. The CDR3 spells CSASNPRGGGTEAFF. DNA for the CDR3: TGCAGTGCTAGTAACCCAAGGGGGGGAGGGACTGAAGCTTTCTTT.

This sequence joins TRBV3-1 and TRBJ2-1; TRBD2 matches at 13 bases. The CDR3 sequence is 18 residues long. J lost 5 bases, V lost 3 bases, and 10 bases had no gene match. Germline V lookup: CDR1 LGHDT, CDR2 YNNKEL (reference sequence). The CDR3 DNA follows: TGTGCCAGCAGCCACCGTCATACCGGGACTAGCGGGAACAATGAGCAGTTCTTC. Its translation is CASSHRHTGTSGNNEQFF.

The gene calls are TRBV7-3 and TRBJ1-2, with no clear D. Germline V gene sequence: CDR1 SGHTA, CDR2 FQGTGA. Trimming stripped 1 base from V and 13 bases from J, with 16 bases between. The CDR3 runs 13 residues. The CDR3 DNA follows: TGTGCCAGCAGCTTAAATCGTGAAGGGCGAAGCACCTTC. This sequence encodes CASSLNREGRSTF.

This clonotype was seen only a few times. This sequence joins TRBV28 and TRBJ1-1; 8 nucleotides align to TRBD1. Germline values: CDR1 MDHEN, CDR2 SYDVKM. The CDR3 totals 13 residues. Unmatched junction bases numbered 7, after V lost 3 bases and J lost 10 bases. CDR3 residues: CASSLPPTGGAFF. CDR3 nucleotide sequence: TGTGCCAGCAGTTTGCCGCCCACAGGGGGAGCTTTCTTT. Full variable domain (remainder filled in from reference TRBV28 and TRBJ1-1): DVKVTQSSRYLVKRTGEKVFLECVQDMDHENMFWYRQDPGLGLRLIYFSYDVKMKEKGDIPEGYSVSREKKERFSLILESASTNQTSMYLCASSLPPTGGAFFGQGTRLTVV.

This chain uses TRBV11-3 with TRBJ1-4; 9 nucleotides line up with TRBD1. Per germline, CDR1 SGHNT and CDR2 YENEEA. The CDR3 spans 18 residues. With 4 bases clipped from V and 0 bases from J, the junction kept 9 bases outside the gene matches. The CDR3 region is CASSSSVGQGATNEKLFF. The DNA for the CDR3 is TGTGCCAGCAGCTCCTCGGTGGGACAGGGTGCAACTAATGAAAAACTGTTTTTT.

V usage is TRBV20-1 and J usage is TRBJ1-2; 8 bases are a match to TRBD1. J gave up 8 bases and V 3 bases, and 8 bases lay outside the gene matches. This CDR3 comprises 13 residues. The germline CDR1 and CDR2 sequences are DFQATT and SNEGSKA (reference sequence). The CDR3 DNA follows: TGCAGTGCTAGTCTCTTCGGGACAGGAGGCTACACCTTC. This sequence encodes CSASLFGTGGYTF.

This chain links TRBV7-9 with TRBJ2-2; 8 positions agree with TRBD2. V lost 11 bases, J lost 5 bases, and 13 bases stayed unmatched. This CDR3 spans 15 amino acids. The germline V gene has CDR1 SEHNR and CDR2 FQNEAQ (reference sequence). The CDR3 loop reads CASAWGSGTTGELFF. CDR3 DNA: TGTGCCTCGGCGTGGGGTAGCGGGACTACCGGGGAGCTGTTTTTT.

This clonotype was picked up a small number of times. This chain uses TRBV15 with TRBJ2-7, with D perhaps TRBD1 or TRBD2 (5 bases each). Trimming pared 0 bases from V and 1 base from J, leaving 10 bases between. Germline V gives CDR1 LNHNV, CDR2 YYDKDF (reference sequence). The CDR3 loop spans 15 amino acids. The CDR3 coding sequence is TGTGCCACCAGCAGAGATCGGGGCATTTCCTACGAGCAGTACTTC. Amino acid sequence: CATSRDRGISYEQYF. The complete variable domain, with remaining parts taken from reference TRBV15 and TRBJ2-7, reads DAMVIQNPRYQVTQFGKPVTLSCSQTLNHNVMYWYQQKSSQAPKLLFHYYDKDFNNEADTPDNFQSRRPNTSFCFLDIRSPGLGDTAMYLCATSRDRGISYEQYFGPGTRLTVT.

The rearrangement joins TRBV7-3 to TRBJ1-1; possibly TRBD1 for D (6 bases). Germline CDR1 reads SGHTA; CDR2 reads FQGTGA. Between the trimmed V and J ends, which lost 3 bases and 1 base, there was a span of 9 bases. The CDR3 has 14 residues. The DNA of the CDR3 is TGTGCCAGCAGCTTCACAGGGCCGAACACTGAAGCTTTCTTT. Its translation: CASSFTGPNTEAFF.

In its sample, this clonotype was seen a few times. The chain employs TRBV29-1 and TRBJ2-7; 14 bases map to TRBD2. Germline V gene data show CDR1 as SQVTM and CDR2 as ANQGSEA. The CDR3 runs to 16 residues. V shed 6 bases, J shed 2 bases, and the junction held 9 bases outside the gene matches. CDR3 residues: CSVAGLAGALAYEQYF. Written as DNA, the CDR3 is TGCAGCGTAGCGGGACTAGCGGGAGCGCTTGCCTACGAGCAGTACTTC.

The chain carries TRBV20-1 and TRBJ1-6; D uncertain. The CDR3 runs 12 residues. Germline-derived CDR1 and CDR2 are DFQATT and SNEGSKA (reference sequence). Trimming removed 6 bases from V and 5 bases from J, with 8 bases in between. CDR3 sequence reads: CSANTDNSPLHF. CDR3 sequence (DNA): TGCAGTGCCAACACAGATAATTCACCCCTCCACTTT.

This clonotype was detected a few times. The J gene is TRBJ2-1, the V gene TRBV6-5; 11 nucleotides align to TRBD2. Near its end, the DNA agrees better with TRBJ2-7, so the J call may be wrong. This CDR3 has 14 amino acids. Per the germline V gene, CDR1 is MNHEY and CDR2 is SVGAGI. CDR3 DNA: TGTGCCAGCAGCCGGACTAGCGGGCTATCCGAGCAGTACTTC. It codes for CASSRTSGLSEQYF.

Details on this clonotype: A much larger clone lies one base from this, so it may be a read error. The CDR3 DNA follows: TGCAGCGTTGCCGCTAGCGGGAACCACGAGCAGTACTTC. It codes for CSVAASGNHEQYF. The chain combines TRBV29-1 with TRBJ2-7; 9 bases are a match to TRBD2. V trimming: 4 bases; J trimming: 5 bases; junction bases outside the gene matches: 6. Germline CDR1 reads SQVTM; CDR2 reads ANQGSEA. The CDR3 length is 13 residues.